This T cell receptor (beta chain) emerged from a study of CD8 T cell repertoires and HIV-1 epitope variants. As for the study in general: Enriched T cells were co-cultured with equal numbers of autologous T cell-negative antigen-presenting cells.

TCRdb's table, derived via immunoSEQ multiplex PCR, lists solely in-frame clones and lacks some. The sample comprises about 95,000 clones, almost 75% of which are singletons, and roughly 25% rests with the top ten. The germline V gene encodes CDR1 KGHSH and CDR2 LQKENI. The V end lost 6 bases, the J end lost 2 bases, and 8 bases lay between the germline ends. CDR3 size: 12 residues. The sample was uncultured baseline CD8+ T cells from peripheral blood mononuclear cells (PBMCs). The clonotype comes from a male donor with HIV. This chain uses TRBV18 with TRBJ2-7, with D possibly being TRBD1 (5 bases). The CDR3 region is CASSTDTYEQYF. The DNA for the CDR3 is TGTGCCAGCTCGACAGATACCTACGAGCAGTACTTC.